The 20 T cell receptor beta chains below were found in one sample sequenced in a study of neoadjuvant anti-PD-1 for oral cavity cancer. The time point here: after neoadjuvant nivolumab, at surgical resection. Repertoires were generated with immunoSEQ multiplex PCR, while TCRdb's copy carries only in-frame clones and drops some. The table shows over 14,000 clones, with just under 75% occurring only once. The sample was PBMCs, taken after nivolumab (anti-PD-1) treatment. The source of these receptors is a person aged 35-79 years with oral cavity squamous cell carcinoma.

This chain joins TRBV6-5 and TRBJ2-1; the match to TRBD2 covers 8 bases. The CDR3 loop spans 14 amino acids. Germline V lookup: CDR1 MNHEY, CDR2 SVGAGI. J lost 8 bases, V lost 5 bases, and 8 bases had no gene match. The CDR3 is CASSRSGRTDEQFF. CDR3 coding DNA: TGTGCCAGCAGTAGGAGCGGGAGAACCGATGAGCAGTTCTTC.

The V call is TRBV6-6, the J call TRBJ1-2; 7 bases match TRBD1. Germline-derived CDR1 and CDR2 are MNHNY and SVGAGI (reference sequence). The length of the CDR3 is 15 residues. J lost 6 bases, V lost 7 bases, and 14 bases had no gene match. DNA of the CDR3: TGTGCCAGCACAACCCGAGAGGGGGCTAAGGATGGCTACACCTTC. Protein: CASTTREGAKDGYTF.

The CDR3 sequence is CASRTVFPNEKLFF. Here the CDR3 DNA reads TGTGCCAGCAGGACAGTTTTTCCTAATGAAAAACTGTTTTTT. This chain links TRBV6-1 with TRBJ1-4, with D perhaps TRBD1 (5 bases). V was cut by 6 bases and J by 3 bases, with 11 bases left in between. Per germline, CDR1 MNHNS and CDR2 SASEGT. The CDR3 extends over 14 amino acids.

The genes are TRBV19 and TRBJ2-5, with TRBD1 identical over 10 bases. This CDR3 is built from 16 residues. Per the germline V gene, CDR1 is LNHDA and CDR2 is SQIVND (reference sequence). V shed 7 bases and J 0 bases; nucleotides not matched to a gene: 8. The CDR3 sequence: CASTGTGDTYQETQYF. CDR3 DNA sequence: TGTGCCAGTACCGGGACAGGGGATACGTACCAAGAGACCCAGTACTTC. Variable domain in full (rest from reference TRBV19 and TRBJ2-5): DGGITQSPKYLFRKEGQNVTLSCEQNLNHDAMYWYRQDPGQGLRLIYYSQIVNDFQKGDIAEGYSVSREKKESFPLTVTSAQKNPTAFYLCASTGTGDTYQETQYFGPGTRLLVL.

The chain is built from TRBV11-2 and TRBJ2-7, with no clear D. Germline V gives CDR1 SGHAT, CDR2 FQNNGV. Trimming took off 2 bases at V and 3 bases at J, with 2 bases between the two ends. This CDR3 has 11 amino acids. The CDR3 sequence is CASSLLYEQYF. The CDR3 DNA reads as TGTGCCAGCAGCTTACTCTACGAGCAGTACTTC. Full variable domain (remainder filled in from reference TRBV11-2 and TRBJ2-7): EAGVAQSPRYKIIEKRQSVAFWCNPISGHATLYWYQQILGQGPKLLIQFQNNGVVDDSQLPKDRFSAERLKGVDSTLKIQPAKLEDSAVYLCASSLLYEQYFGPGTRLTVT.

Remarks on this clone: Because it lacks the conserved phenylalanine or tryptophan at the end, this CDR3 is likely a read error. No DNA is shown, since the ends of the CDR3 on it are uncertain; the CDR3 is the one TCRdb lists. The rearrangement links TRBV7-9 to TRBJ2-7; TRBD1 is taken as the D call from the table, unchecked against the DNA. Germline CDR1 is SEHNR and CDR2 is FQNEAQ (reference sequence). The CDR3 has 9 residues if both end residues are counted. This CDR3 is CASMSGQAD.

CDR3 protein: CASSLVGVGEQYF. CDR3 DNA: TGTGCCAGCAGCTTGGTGGGAGTGGGGGAGCAGTACTTC. This chain joins TRBV7-9 and TRBJ2-7; TRBD2 might be the D (5 bases). Germline V gives CDR1 SEHNR, CDR2 FQNEAQ (reference sequence). Trimming removed 3 bases from V and 7 bases from J, with 13 bases in between. This CDR3 is built from 13 residues.

This clone was found a few times. The V and J genes are TRBV7-9 and TRBJ1-1, with 10 bases lining up with TRBD1. The CDR3 totals 13 residues. Germline values: CDR1 SEHNR, CDR2 FQNEAQ (reference sequence). V lost 7 bases and J lost 4; bases outside the gene matches: 3. CDR3 loop: CASKGTGVTEAFF. CDR3 bases: TGTGCCAGCAAGGGGACAGGGGTCACTGAAGCTTTCTTT.

The V call is TRBV6-6, the J call TRBJ2-7; weak D call: TRBD2 (6 bases). Germline V gene lookup returns CDR1 MNHNY and CDR2 SVGAGI (reference sequence). The V end was cut by 2 bases, the J end by 4 bases, with 12 bases between. The CDR3 is made up of 14 amino acids. This CDR3 reads CASSYAGFGYEQYF. The DNA of the CDR3 is TGTGCCAGCAGTTACGCGGGGTTCGGATACGAGCAGTACTTC.

The genes are TRBV2 and TRBJ1-1; D is unclear. Trimming removed 3 bases at V and 4 bases at J, with 12 bases between. The CDR3 runs 14 residues. Germline-derived CDR1 and CDR2 are SNHLY and FYNNEI. CDR3: CASSEREGGTEAFF. As DNA, the CDR3 is TGTGCCAGCAGTGAGAGGGAGGGAGGCACTGAAGCTTTCTTT.

The gene calls are TRBV30 and TRBJ2-6; D unclear. The CDR3 sequence is 14 residues long. Per the germline V gene, CDR1 is GTSNPN and CDR2 is SVGIG (reference sequence). V lost 0 bases and J lost 0, with 3 bases in between. CDR3 coding DNA: TGTGCCTGGAGTGTAGGCTCTGGGGCCAACGTCCTGACTTTC. Protein product: CAWSVGSGANVLTF.

V usage is TRBV20-1 and J usage is TRBJ2-7; unclear D gene. Germline CDR1 DFQATT, CDR2 SNEGSKA (reference sequence). The CDR3 spans 11 residues. The V gene lost 2 bases and the J gene lost 7 bases, with 9 bases spanning the gap. The CDR3 reads CSARSLSEQYF. In nucleotides, the CDR3 is TGCAGTGCTAGAAGTCTATCGGAGCAGTACTTC.

The genes are TRBV19 and TRBJ2-7; 8 bases fit TRBD2. Trimming removed 5 bases from V and 3 bases from J; junction bases left unmatched: 6. Germline V lookup: CDR1 LNHDA, CDR2 SQIVND (reference sequence). This CDR3 is 14 amino acids long. The CDR3 is CASSLTSANYEQYF. In DNA, the CDR3 is TGTGCCAGTAGTTTGACTAGCGCGAACTACGAGCAGTACTTC.

V is TRBV6-6 and J is TRBJ1-1, with D possibly being TRBD1 (6 bases). In germline, CDR1 is MNHNY, CDR2 SVGAGI (reference sequence). Trimming took 4 bases from V and 2 from J, leaving 8 bases between them. CDR3 length: 13 amino acids. This CDR3 is CASSLQGNTEAFF. The CDR3, as DNA: TGTGCCAGCAGTTTACAGGGTAACACTGAAGCTTTCTTT.

This chain links TRBV6-5 with TRBJ2-2; no clear D gene. V gave up 0 bases and J gave up 1 base, with 6 bases separating them. Germline CDR1 is MNHEY and CDR2 is SVGAGI. The CDR3 has 15 residues. CDR3 nucleotides: TGTGCCAGCAGTTACTCGTGGGGGAACACCGGGGAGCTGTTTTTT. Its translation: CASSYSWGNTGELFF.

The chain joins TRBV5-8 to TRBJ1-2; 12 bases agree with TRBD1. Losses at the gene ends were 4 bases for V and 4 bases for J; bases not matched to a gene: 11. Germline CDR1 and CDR2: SGHTS and YDEGEE. This CDR3 comprises 17 residues. CDR3 bases: TGTGCCAGCAGCCCAGGGACAGGGGGCGCGAAGGGCTATGGCTACACCTTC. Its protein is CASSPGTGGAKGYGYTF.

The V gene is TRBV9, the J gene TRBJ2-2; D is possibly TRBD2 (6 bases). Germline CDR1 is SGDLS and CDR2 is YYNGEE. The CDR3 covers 17 residues. V was clipped by 3 bases and J by 4 bases, with 19 bases between them. The CDR3 DNA is TGTGCCAGCAGCGGGAGGGAGTCAGGGTTGATCACCGGGGAGCTGTTTTTT. Residues: CASSGRESGLITGELFF.

V gene TRBV5-1 combines with J gene TRBJ1-3; D is unresolved. V lost 1 base to trimming and J lost 0 bases, with 5 bases between them. From germline, CDR1 is SGHRS and CDR2 YFSETQ. The CDR3 covers 14 residues. This CDR3 is CASSLWGSGNTIYF. Written as DNA, the CDR3 is TGCGCCAGCAGCTTGTGGGGCTCTGGAAACACCATATATTTT.

The V gene is TRBV28, the J gene TRBJ1-2; D remains unclear. Germline CDR1 is MDHEN and CDR2 is SYDVKM. This CDR3 spans 14 amino acids. Trimming shortened V by 5 bases and J by 8 bases, and 18 bases separated the two germline ends. In DNA, the CDR3 is TGTGCCAGCAGTGCCACAGTATCCTTCGGGGGCTACACCTTC. It codes for CASSATVSFGGYTF.

The chain uses TRBV7-8 and TRBJ1-2; possible D gene TRBD1, 5 bases. The CDR3 is 15 amino acids. The germline CDR1 and CDR2 sequences are SGHVS and FQNEAQ. Trimming shortened V by 1 base and J by 4 bases, and 13 bases separated the two germline ends. CDR3: CASSLDWAGPYGYTF. As DNA, the CDR3 is TGTGCCAGCAGCTTAGATTGGGCAGGGCCCTATGGCTACACCTTC.